The source of this T cell receptor (beta chain) is a study of T cell repertoires in cytomegalovirus infection. Study-level information: It was recently identified HLA-C-restricted and well-studied HLA-B-restricted CMV epitopes that the study used. Shared public TCR beta signatures pointed to both CMV infection and a matching HLA type. Regarding the study as a whole: Using cumulative public TCR beta family frequency, the authors identified those who carried CMV together with the relevant HLA. HLA-C-restricted CMV clonotypes gave the most frequent clonotype in two of eight donors.

In its sample, this clonotype was seen a few times. Its antigen is not identified. V was trimmed by 7 bases and J by 7 bases, leaving 10 bases between them. The CDR3 consists of 11 residues. From the reads, TCRdb called clonotypes with MiXCR, one entry per CDR3 protein. The sample consists of about 900,000 distinct CDR3 sequences, roughly 30% of them appearing once. The source is a human donor in good health (CMV status not recorded). Some clones in this sample may be carry-over from other donors' samples. The rearrangement links TRBV12-3 or TRBV12-4 to TRBJ2-5, with D possibly matching TRBD2 (5 bases). The sample here was cultured CD8+ T cells from PBMCs, taken from culture after CMV antigen stimulation. CDR3 nucleotides: TGTGCCAGCACCTCCGGGGTGACCCAGTACTTC. It is translated as CASTSGVTQYF.